This T cell receptor beta chain was captured in a study of shared clonotypes between healthy human individuals. Trimming removed 7 bases from V and 1 base from J; junction bases left unmatched: 6. CDR3 length equals 16 residues. Germline CDR1 is MDHEN and CDR2 is SYDVKM. Clones were sequenced by immunoSEQ multiplex PCR, and TCRdb holds only the in-frame ones, with some missing. The sample has 1.4 million to 1.5 million clones; about 96% are singletons. The study, taken as a whole, reports: Sampling was confined to blood; repertoires within tissues likely differ.

Note on this clone: The antigen remains undetermined.

The clonotype was recovered from a man aged 25 to 45 in good health. Sequencing was done on a sample of naive CD4+ T cells sorted from blood. Subset: CD45RA+ positively selected. The rearrangement uses TRBV28 and TRBJ2-6; 8 nucleotides agree with TRBD1. The CDR3 loop reads CASKDRAISGANVLTF. The CDR3 DNA reads as TGTGCCAGCAAGGACAGGGCAATATCTGGGGCCAACGTCCTGACTTTC.